This is a list of T cell receptor beta chains from one sample in a study of blood T cell repertoires in COVID-19. The repertoire was sequenced with immunoSEQ multiplex PCR; TCRdb's copy has only in-frame clones and lacks some. The table shows about 160,000 clones, with around 74% occurring only once. The sequenced sample consisted of peripheral blood. The receptors here all came from a woman in her fifties or sixties with COVID-19, enrolled during active disease. Each CDR3 is given with its conserved first and last residue. A D gene is named only where the DNA matches it firmly. Expanded clones are given a class, and other clones once, few, many or no size at all.

.,TRBJ1-5,TRBV19,14,few,TGTGCCAGTAGTATAGTGGGGACAACGCAGCCCCAGCATTTT,CASSIVGTTQPQHF
TRBD2,TRBJ2-1,TRBV6-5,14,.,TGTGCCAGCAGGCTAGCGGGGGGCCGGGATGAGCAGTTCTTC,CASRLAGGRDEQFF
TRBD2,TRBJ2-3,TRBV7-9,16,.,TGTGCCAGCAGCTCCGGGACTAGCGGGAGATCCGATACGCAGTATTTT,CASSSGTSGRSDTQYF
TRBD1,TRBJ1-6,TRBV5-1,14,.,TGCGCCAGCTGCCCAAACAGGGGGAATTCACCCCTCCACTTT,CASCPNRGNSPLHF
.,TRBJ1-1,TRBV11-2,15,.,TGTGCCAGCAGCTTTTCGCAGGGAAGGAACACTGAAGCTTTCTTT,CASSFSQGRNTEAFF
.,TRBJ1-3,TRBV11-2,16,.,TGTGCCAGCAGCTTAGTCGGCGGACCCGGGAGAAACACCATATATTTT,CASSLVGGPGRNTIYF
TRBD1,TRBJ2-7,TRBV7-2,14,.,TGTGCCAGCAGCTTAAGGACAGGGAACTACGAGCAGTACTTC,CASSLRTGNYEQYF
TRBD2,TRBJ2-7,TRBV6-2/TRBV6-3,12,few,TGTGCCAGCAGTACTAGCGACTACGAGCAGTACTTC,CASSTSDYEQYF
TRBD2,TRBJ2-5,TRBV28,19,.,TGTGCCAGCAGTTTGGGACTAGCGGGAGTGGCCGGAAGGCAAGAGACCCAGTACTTC,CASSLGLAGVAGRQETQYF
.,TRBJ2-1,TRBV11-3,14,.,TGTGCCAGCAGCTTAGTCGGGGGGCTGGGTGAGCAGTTCTTC,CASSLVGGLGEQFF
TRBD2,TRBJ2-2,TRBV11-3,16,.,TGTGCCAGCAGCTCGGATCGAGCGGGGGGGTTCGGGGAGCTGTTTTTT,CASSSDRAGGFGELFF
.,TRBJ1-5,TRBV28,14,.,TGTGCCAGCAGTGTAGAACCCAGCAATCAGCCCCAGCATTTT,CASSVEPSNQPQHF
.,TRBJ2-5,TRBV11-2,14,.,TGTGCCAGCAGCTTAGATCCCCGTGGAGGGGCCCAGTACTTC,CASSLDPRGGAQYF
.,TRBJ2-5,TRBV6-5,14,once,TGTGCCAGCAGTTACGGCAGTGACCAAGAGACCCAGTACTTC,CASSYGSDQETQYF
.,TRBJ2-2,TRBV7-6,16,.,TGTGCCAGCCGAAATGAGATGGGGGCGGGCACCGGGGAGCTGTTTTTT,CASRNEMGAGTGELFF
TRBD1,TRBJ2-5,TRBV18,16,.,TGTGCCAGCTCACCGATTGGCAGGGGGCTACAAGAGACCCAGTACTTC,CASSPIGRGLQETQYF
TRBD1,TRBJ1-2,TRBV9,14,.,TGTGCCAGCAGCCCAGGACAGGGGGCATATGGCTACACCTTC,CASSPGQGAYGYTF